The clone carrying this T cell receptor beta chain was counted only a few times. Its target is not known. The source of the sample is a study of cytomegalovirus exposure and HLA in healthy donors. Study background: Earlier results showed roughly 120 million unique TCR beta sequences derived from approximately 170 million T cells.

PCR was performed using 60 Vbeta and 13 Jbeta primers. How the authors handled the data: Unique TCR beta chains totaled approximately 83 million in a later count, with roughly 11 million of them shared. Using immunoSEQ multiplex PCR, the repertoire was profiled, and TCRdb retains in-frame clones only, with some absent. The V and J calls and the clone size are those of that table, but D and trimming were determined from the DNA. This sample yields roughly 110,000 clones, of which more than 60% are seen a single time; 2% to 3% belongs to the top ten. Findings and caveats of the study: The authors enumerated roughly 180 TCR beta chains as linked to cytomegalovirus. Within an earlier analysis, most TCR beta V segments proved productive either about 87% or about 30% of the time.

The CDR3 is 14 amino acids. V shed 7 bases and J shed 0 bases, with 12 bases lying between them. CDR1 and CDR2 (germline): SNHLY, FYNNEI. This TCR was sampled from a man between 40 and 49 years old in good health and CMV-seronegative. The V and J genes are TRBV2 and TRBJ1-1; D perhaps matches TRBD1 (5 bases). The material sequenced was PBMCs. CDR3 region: CASNGGTLNTEAFF. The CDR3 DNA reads TGTGCCAGCAACGGGGGGACCCTGAACACTGAAGCTTTCTTT.